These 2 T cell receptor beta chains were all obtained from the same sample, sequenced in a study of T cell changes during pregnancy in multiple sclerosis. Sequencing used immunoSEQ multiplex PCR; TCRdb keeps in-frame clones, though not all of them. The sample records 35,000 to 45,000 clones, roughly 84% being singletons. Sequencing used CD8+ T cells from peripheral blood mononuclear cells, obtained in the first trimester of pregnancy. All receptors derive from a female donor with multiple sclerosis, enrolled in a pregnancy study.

This CDR3 is CASSSLRGGYTF. The CDR3 bases are TGTGCCAGCAGTTCGCTTCGGGGAGGCTACACCTTC. V gene TRBV6-5 combines with J gene TRBJ1-2; no clear D. The ends were cut back, 4 bases at V and 8 bases at J, with 11 bases in the middle. Germline V gene data show CDR1 as MNHEY and CDR2 as SVGAGI. This CDR3 has 12 amino acids.

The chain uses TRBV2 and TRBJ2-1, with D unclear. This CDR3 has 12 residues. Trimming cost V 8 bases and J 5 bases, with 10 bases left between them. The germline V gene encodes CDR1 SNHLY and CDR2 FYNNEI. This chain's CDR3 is CASESIDNEQFF. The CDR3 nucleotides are TGTGCCAGCGAGTCAATCGACAATGAGCAGTTCTTC. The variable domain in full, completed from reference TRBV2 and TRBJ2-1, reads EPEVTQTPSHQVTQMGQEVILRCVPISNHLYFYWYRQILGQKVEFLVSFYNNEISEKSEIFDDQFSVERPDGSNFTLKIRSTKLEDSAMYFCASESIDNEQFFGPGTRLTVL.